The 9 T cell receptor beta chains below all came from one sample that was sequenced in a study of monozygotic twins with inflammatory bowel disease. TCRdb reprocessed the 5' RACE reads, with one entry per CDR3 protein and no DNA. Its table lists 80,000 or so distinct CDR3 sequences. The specimen was blood. The receptors were gathered from a human donor with ulcerative colitis or Crohn's disease, or a healthy co-twin of an affected twin (not recorded which).

The genes are TRBV3-1 and TRBJ1-3. Germline-derived CDR1 and CDR2 are LGHDT and YNNKEL (reference sequence). CDR3 length: 14 residues. Here the CDR3 reads CASSQTSSGNTIYF.

The CDR3 protein is CASSSGLGGANTEAFF. V is TRBV7-8 and J is TRBJ1-1. CDR1 and CDR2 from the germline V gene are SGHVS and FQNEAQ. The CDR3 sequence is 16 residues long.

The chain combines TRBV19 with TRBJ2-7. Germline V gene data show CDR1 as LNHDA and CDR2 as SQIVND (reference sequence). The CDR3 has 16 residues. CDR3 region: CASSSNRLAEPYEQYF.

CDR3 in amino acids: CASSSPWQGNTEAFF. The V gene is TRBV27, the J gene TRBJ1-1; the TRBD1 assignment by TCRdb is unverifiable without DNA. This CDR3 has 15 residues. Germline-derived CDR1 and CDR2 are MNHEY and SMNVEV (reference sequence).

V is TRBV6-4 and J is TRBJ2-3; TCRdb indicates TRBD2, and absent DNA this call remains unverified. The germline CDR1 and CDR2 sequences are MRHNA and SNTAGT. This CDR3 is built from 16 residues. The CDR3 spells CASSAGTSGGTDTQYF.

V is TRBV14 and J is TRBJ2-1; lacking DNA, the TRBD2 call made by TCRdb goes unchecked. The length of the CDR3 is 15 residues. Germline-derived CDR1 and CDR2 are SGHDN and FVKESK. The CDR3: CASRQAGGMYNEQFF. Supplemented by reference TRBV14 and TRBJ2-1, the full variable domain reads EAGVTQFPSHSVIEKGQTVTLRCDPISGHDNLYWYRRVMGKEIKFLLHFVKESKQDESGMPNNRFLAERTGGTYSTLKVQPAELEDSGVYFCASRQAGGMYNEQFFGPGTRLTVL.

V is TRBV7-6 and J is TRBJ2-5; the TCRdb D gene call, TRBD1, has no DNA to confirm it. Germline V gene data show CDR1 as SGHVS and CDR2 as FNYEAQ. The CDR3 runs to 13 residues. CDR3 loop: CASSLGGGETQYF.

The rearrangement uses TRBV5-1 and TRBJ2-1; absent DNA, TCRdb's TRBD1 call cannot be checked. Germline V gene sequence: CDR1 SGHRS, CDR2 YFSETQ. CDR3 length: 14 residues. The CDR3 loop reads CASSVLDRWDEQFF.

The chain joins TRBV6-5 to TRBJ2-7. Germline lookup yields CDR1 MNHEY and CDR2 SVGAGI. CDR3 length: 14 amino acids. The CDR3 protein is CASSYSEQSYEQYF.